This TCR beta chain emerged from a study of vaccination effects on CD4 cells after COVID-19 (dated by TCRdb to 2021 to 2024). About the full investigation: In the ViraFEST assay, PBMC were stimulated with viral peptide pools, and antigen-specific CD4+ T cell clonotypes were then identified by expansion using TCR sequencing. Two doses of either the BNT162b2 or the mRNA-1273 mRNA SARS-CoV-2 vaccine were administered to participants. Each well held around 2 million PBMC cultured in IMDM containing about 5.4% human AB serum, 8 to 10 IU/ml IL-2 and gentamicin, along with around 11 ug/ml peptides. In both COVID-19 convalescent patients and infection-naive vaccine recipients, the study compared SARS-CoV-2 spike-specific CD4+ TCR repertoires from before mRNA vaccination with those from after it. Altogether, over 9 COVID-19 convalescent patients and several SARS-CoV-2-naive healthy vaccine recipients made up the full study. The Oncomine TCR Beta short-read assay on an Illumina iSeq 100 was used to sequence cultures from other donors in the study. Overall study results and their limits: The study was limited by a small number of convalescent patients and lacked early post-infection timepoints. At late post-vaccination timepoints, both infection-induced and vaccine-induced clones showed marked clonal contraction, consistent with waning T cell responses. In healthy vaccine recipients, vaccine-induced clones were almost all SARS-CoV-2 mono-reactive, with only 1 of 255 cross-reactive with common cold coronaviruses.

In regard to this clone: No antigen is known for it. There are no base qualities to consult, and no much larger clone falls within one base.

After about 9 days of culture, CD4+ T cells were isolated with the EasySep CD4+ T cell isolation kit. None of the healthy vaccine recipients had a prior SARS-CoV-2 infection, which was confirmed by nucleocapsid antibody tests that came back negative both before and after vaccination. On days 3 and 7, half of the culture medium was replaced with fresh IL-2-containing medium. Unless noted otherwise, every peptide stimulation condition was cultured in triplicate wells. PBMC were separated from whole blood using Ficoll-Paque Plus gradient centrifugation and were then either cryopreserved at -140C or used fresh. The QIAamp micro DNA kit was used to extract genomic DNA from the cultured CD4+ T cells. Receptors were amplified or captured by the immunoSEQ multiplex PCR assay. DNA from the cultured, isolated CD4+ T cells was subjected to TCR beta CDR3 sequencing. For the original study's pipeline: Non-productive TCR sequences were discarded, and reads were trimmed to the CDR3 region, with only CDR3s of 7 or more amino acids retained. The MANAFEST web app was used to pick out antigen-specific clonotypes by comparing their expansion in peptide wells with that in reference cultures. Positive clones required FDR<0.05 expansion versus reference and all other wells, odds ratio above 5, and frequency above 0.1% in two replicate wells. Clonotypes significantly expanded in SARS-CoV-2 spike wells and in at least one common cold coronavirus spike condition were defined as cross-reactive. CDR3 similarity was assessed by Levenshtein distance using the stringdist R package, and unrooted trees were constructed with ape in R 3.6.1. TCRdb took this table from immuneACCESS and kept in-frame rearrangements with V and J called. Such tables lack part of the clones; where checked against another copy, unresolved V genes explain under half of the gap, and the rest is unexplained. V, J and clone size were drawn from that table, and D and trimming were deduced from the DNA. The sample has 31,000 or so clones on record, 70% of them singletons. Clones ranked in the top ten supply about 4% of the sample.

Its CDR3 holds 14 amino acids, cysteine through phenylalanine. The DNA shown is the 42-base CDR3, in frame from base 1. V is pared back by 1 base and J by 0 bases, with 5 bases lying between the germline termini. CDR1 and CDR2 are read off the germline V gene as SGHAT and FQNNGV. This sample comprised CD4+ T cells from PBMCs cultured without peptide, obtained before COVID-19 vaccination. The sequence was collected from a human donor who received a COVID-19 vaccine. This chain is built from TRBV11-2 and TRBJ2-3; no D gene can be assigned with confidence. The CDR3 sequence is CASSLGISTDTQYF. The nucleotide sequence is TGTGCCAGCAGCTTAGGTATTAGCACAGATACGCAGTATTTT.